The clone carrying this T cell receptor (beta chain) was seen a handful of times. Its antigen is unknown. These data originate in a study of T cells after yellow fever vaccination. Study-level results: Researchers noted that a small share of clonotypes showed up in both CD4 and CD8 compartments. Subsequent to the booster, the majority of primary-vaccination clones reappeared (around 96% CD4, 88% CD8). Contaminants from the bulk population, in the form of abundant clonotypes, could be found in FACS-sorted repertoires.

The CDR3 contains 15 residues. Trimming cost V 3 bases and J 0 bases, with 10 bases left between them. MiXCR, applied by TCRdb to the 5' RACE reads, yields one record per CDR3 protein. The sample lists 250,000 to 300,000 distinct CDR3 sequences, roughly 9% occurring once. This chain connects TRBV12-3 or TRBV12-4 to TRBJ2-3; D gene unclear. The TCR comes from a man younger than 35 who received the YFV17D yellow fever vaccine. The source was CD4+ T cells sorted from PBMCs, collected 5 days after the yellow fever booster vaccination. CDR3 nucleotide sequence: TGTGCCAGCAGTTTTCCCGGAACTAGCACAGATACGCAGTATTTT. Protein sequence: CASSFPGTSTDTQYF.